The 9 T cell receptor beta chains below were found in one sample sequenced in a study of control samples from healthy donors and cancer patients. Sequenced by immunoSEQ multiplex PCR; TCRdb stores in-frame clones only, minus some. The profile shows more than 25,000 clones, around nine tenths of them singletons. Sequenced sample: formalin-fixed, paraffin-embedded tissue. The receptors shown here come from a female donor with melanoma.

This clone has just one count. The V and J genes are TRBV3-1 (or the pseudogene TRBV3-2) and TRBJ2-7; TRBD2 aligns across 14 bases. Germline V gene data show CDR1 as LGHDT and CDR2 as YNNKEL (reference sequence). J gave up 4 bases and V 6 bases, and 5 bases lay outside the gene matches. The CDR3 loop spans 15 amino acids. The CDR3 protein is CASREGTSGRYEQYF. In DNA form, the CDR3 reads TGTGCCAGCAGGGAAGGGACTAGCGGGAGATACGAGCAGTACTTC.

The CDR3 nucleotides read TGTGCCAGCCGTTGGGGGGTGACAGAGACCCAGTACTTC. It is translated as CASRWGVTETQYF. The V gene is TRBV7-2, the J gene TRBJ2-5; the D gene is possibly TRBD2 (6 bases). The CDR3 spans 13 residues. Deletions cut 8 bases from V and 4 bases from J, with 14 bases between. The germline V gene encodes CDR1 SGHTA and CDR2 FQGNSA.

The chain combines TRBV7-8 with TRBJ1-1; the D is unclear. Germline values: CDR1 SGHVS, CDR2 FQNEAQ. The CDR3 length is 9 residues. The V gene lost 3 bases and the J gene lost 12 bases, with 5 bases spanning the gap. CDR3 sequence reads: CASSFPPFF. The CDR3 DNA reads TGTGCCAGCAGCTTCCCCCCTTTCTTT. The variable domain in full, with the rest retrieved from reference TRBV7-8 and TRBJ1-1, is GAGVSQSPRYKVAKRGQDVALRCDPISGHVSLFWYQQALGQGPEFLTYFQNEAQLDKSGLPSDRFFAERPEGSVSTLKIQRTQQEDSAVYLCASSFPPFFGQGTRLTVV.

Written as DNA, the CDR3 is TGTGCCTGGGCTTCGCGAGGATATTATAATTCACCCCTCCACTTT. It encodes CAWASRGYYNSPLHF. J is TRBJ1-6 and V is TRBV30; D unclear. Trimming took off 5 bases at V and 4 bases at J, with 15 bases between the two ends. Looked up from germline, CDR1 is GTSNPN and CDR2 is SVGIG (reference sequence). The CDR3 contains 15 residues.

This clone was seen just once. V usage is TRBV19 and J usage is TRBJ1-2, with 9 positions matching TRBD1. Germline CDR1 and CDR2: LNHDA and SQIVND (reference sequence). The ends lost 6 bases at V and 8 bases at J; junction bases unmatched: 13. There are 15 residues in the CDR3. The DNA of the CDR3 is TGTGCCAGTAGCCCGGGACAGGGCAACGGTGGAGGCTACACCTTC. Protein product: CASSPGQGNGGGYTF.

The CDR3 DNA is TGTGCCAGCAGCTCCCCCCGGACGGGCTACGAGCAGTACTTC. Translated, it gives CASSSPRTGYEQYF. The chain carries TRBV6-5 and TRBJ2-7; D ambiguous. V was pared by 6 bases and J by 3 bases, with 15 bases between. The germline V gene encodes CDR1 MNHEY and CDR2 SVGAGI. The CDR3 spans 14 residues.

V usage is TRBV5-1 and J usage is TRBJ2-1; weak D call: TRBD2 (6 bases). The CDR3 consists of 15 residues. Germline CDR1 and CDR2: SGHRS and YFSETQ. Trimming shortened V by 4 bases and J by 5 bases, and 16 bases separated the two germline ends. CDR3 in amino acids: CASSREILGNNEQFF. DNA of the CDR3: TGCGCCAGCAGCCGGGAGATTTTAGGGAACAATGAGCAGTTCTTC.

The V gene is TRBV6-1, the J gene TRBJ1-1; D ambiguous. The CDR3 runs to 14 residues. The V gene lost 2 bases and the J gene lost 3 bases, with 10 bases spanning the gap. Germline lookup yields CDR1 MNHNS and CDR2 SASEGT. The CDR3 DNA reads as TGTGCCAGCAGTGAAAGGCTAGTTGACACTGAAGCTTTCTTT. This translates into CASSERLVDTEAFF.

V usage is TRBV9 and J usage is TRBJ1-1; D remains ambiguous. The germline CDR1 and CDR2 sequences are SGDLS and YYNGEE. Trimming shortened V by 4 bases and J by 3 bases, and 19 bases separated the two germline ends. This CDR3 comprises 16 residues. The CDR3 region has the DNA TGTGCCAGCAGCACGCGAACTGAGGGTATATACACTGAAGCTTTCTTT. Translation: CASSTRTEGIYTEAFF.